This TCR beta chain was profiled in a study of OX40 agonist ivuxolimab in advanced cancers. Remarks on this clone: Its target is unknown.

TCRdb keeps only in-frame clones here, not all; method: immunoSEQ multiplex PCR. Of some 140,000 clones in the sample, 85% to 95% are singletons; the top ten hold 0.9% to 1.2%. General study results and limits: On average, CD8+ T cells had more expanded clones than CD4+.

Autoimmune disease history or systemic immunosuppression excluded patients. At cycle 4 day 1, cycle 7 day 1, and baseline, blood was sampled. The receptor's source is an adult with an advanced solid tumor such as melanoma, head and neck, liver or kidney cancer. The source material was CD4+ or CD8+ T cells sorted from blood, sampled in a trial of the OX40 agonist ivuxolimab.

The CDR3 loop is CASSLALGGASGYTF. The CDR3 nucleotides are TGTGCCAGCAGCTTGGCTCTTGGGGGGGCAAGTGGCTACACCTTC. This rearrangement joins TRBV5-4 to TRBJ1-2, with a tentative D call TRBD1 (6 bases). Trimming pared 0 bases from V and 7 bases from J, leaving 16 bases between. This CDR3 is built from 15 residues. Germline V CDR1 and CDR2: SGHNT, YYREEE (reference sequence).